This TCR beta chain was found in a study of cytomegalovirus exposure and HLA in healthy donors. The germline V gene encodes CDR1 MDHEN and CDR2 SYDVKM. The V gene lost 5 bases and the J gene lost 10 bases, with 17 bases spanning the gap. The CDR3 spans 13 residues. The PCR used 60 Vbeta and 13 Jbeta primers. Sequencing used immunoSEQ multiplex PCR; TCRdb keeps in-frame clones, though not all of them. The repertoire holds over 130,000 clones, with around 90% as singletons. Healthy bone marrow donors supplied every sample. The clonotype was recovered from a woman in her thirties or forties in good health and CMV-seronegative. Specimen: PBMCs. This chain joins TRBV28 and TRBJ1-1; D is perhaps TRBD1 (6 bases). The CDR3 sequence is CASSPLYRVGAFF. Written as DNA, the CDR3 is TGTGCCAGCAGTCCGCTCTACAGGGTTGGAGCTTTCTTT.